This TCR beta chain is drawn from a study of control samples from healthy donors and cancer patients. The repertoire was sequenced with immunoSEQ multiplex PCR; TCRdb's copy has only in-frame clones and lacks some. In all, the sample yields roughly 190,000 clones. The sequence was obtained from a woman aged 25 to 45 in good health. The specimen sequenced was blood.

The CDR3 reads CASIGPRAEWLRNQPQHF. As DNA, the CDR3 is TGTGCCAGCATAGGGCCGAGGGCGGAATGGCTGCGCAATCAGCCCCAGCATTTT. This sequence joins TRBV7-8 and TRBJ1-5; the D is unclear. Trimming pared 7 bases from V and 2 bases from J, leaving 24 bases between. The CDR3 is 18 residues long. The germline V gene encodes CDR1 SGHVS and CDR2 FQNEAQ.